Sequencing of this TCR beta chain was carried out in a study of shared clonotypes between healthy human individuals. The study, taken as a whole, reports: Naive subsets tended to show greater estimated richness than memory subsets.

CDR3 size: 13 residues. In germline, CDR1 is SGHAT, CDR2 FQNNGV. Points on this clone: What it recognizes is unknown. One end of the junction does not line up with germline, which may come from a read error.

Sequencing was performed with immunoSEQ multiplex PCR; in TCRdb, only in-frame clones are kept and a portion is missing. The sample lists 1 million to 1.2 million clones, approximately 80% occurring once. The receptor was derived from a man aged 18-30 years in good health. Some clones in this sample may be carry-over from other donors' samples. The sequenced material came from memory CD4+ T cells from PBMCs. Subset indicated: CD45RA-negative fraction. The chain combines TRBV11-2 with TRBJ2-2; possible D gene TRBD2, 5 bases. The CDR3 sequence is CASSIEGTGELFF. The CDR3 nucleotides are TGTGCCAGCAGCATAGAGGGCACCGGGGAGCTGTTTTTT.